These 25 T cell receptor beta chains were all obtained from the same sample, sequenced in a study of T cell repertoires in cytomegalovirus infection. From the reads, TCRdb called clonotypes with MiXCR, one entry per CDR3 protein. The sample shows 740,000 or so distinct CDR3 sequences, 35% of them seen only once. Sequenced input: PBMCs. These receptors originate from a human donor in good health (CMV status not recorded). Some clones in this sample may be carry-over from other donors' samples.

The V gene is TRBV2, the J gene TRBJ2-1; the D call may be TRBD1 or TRBD2 (5 bases each). The CDR3 covers 16 residues. V dropped 3 bases and J dropped 8 bases, with 20 bases sitting between them. CDR1 is SNHLY, CDR2 FYNNEI, per germline. In nucleotides, the CDR3 is TGTGCCAGCAGTGAGGGGGAGCCGCTTACCTCAGATGAGCAGTTCTTC. Protein sequence: CASSEGEPLTSDEQFF.

This chain joins TRBV5-1 and TRBJ1-6; TRBD1 is a possible D gene (6 bases). Between the trimmed V and J ends, which lost 4 bases and 0 bases, there was a span of 17 bases. Germline V gives CDR1 SGHRS, CDR2 YFSETQ. The CDR3 totals 18 residues. CDR3 in amino acids: CASSTSDSSSSYNSPLHF. CDR3 nucleotide sequence: TGCGCCAGCAGCACTTCGGACAGCTCAAGCTCCTATAATTCACCCCTCCACTTT.

The chain uses TRBV7-8 and TRBJ1-1; 10 nucleotides match TRBD1. Germline V gene data show CDR1 as SGHVS and CDR2 as FQNEAQ. CDR3 length: 14 amino acids. The junction had 8 bases not matched to a gene; V was cut back by 9 bases and J by 4 bases. The CDR3 DNA reads as TGTGCCAGAAGCCCCCGGACAGGGGGCACTGAAGCTTTCTTT. It is translated as CARSPRTGGTEAFF.

J is TRBJ2-3 and V is TRBV2; D perhaps matches TRBD1 (5 bases). V was trimmed by 4 bases and J by 0 bases, leaving 14 bases between them. CDR3 length: 16 residues. Germline lookup yields CDR1 SNHLY and CDR2 FYNNEI. DNA for the CDR3: TGTGCCAGCAGTGCGACAGCAACTCCTAGCACAGATACGCAGTATTTT. Translated, it gives CASSATATPSTDTQYF.

The V and J genes are TRBV28 and TRBJ1-2; unclear D gene. This CDR3 region has 13 residues. V dropped 4 bases and J dropped 5 bases, with 11 bases sitting between them. Germline values: CDR1 MDHEN, CDR2 SYDVKM. CDR3 DNA: TGTGCCAGCAGTTGGGAAAGGCGATATGGCTACACCTTC. Translated, it gives CASSWERRYGYTF.

In regard to this clonotype: No conserved phenylalanine or tryptophan ends this CDR3, so it is likely a read error. The chain uses TRBV7-6 and TRBJ1-2, with TRBD1 as a possible D gene (6 bases). The germline CDR1 and CDR2 sequences are SGHVS and FNYEAQ. CDR3 length: 16 residues. V was trimmed by 4 bases and J by 7 bases, leaving 22 bases between them. CDR3 residues: CASSYGSGQGSVGYTL. The CDR3 DNA reads as TGTGCCAGCAGCTACGGGTCGGGGCAGGGGTCAGTTGGCTACACCTTA.

In this sample, this clonotype turned up many times. The chain links TRBV12-3 or TRBV12-4 to TRBJ1-1; unclear D gene. CDR3 length equals 14 residues. V gave up 3 bases and J gave up 4 bases, with 12 bases separating them. CDR3 bases: TGTGCCAGCAGTTTCCCCGGGAAGACCACTGAAGCTTTCTTT. Its protein product is CASSFPGKTTEAFF.

This clonotype was detected a few times. This chain uses TRBV7-9 with TRBJ1-6; D uncertain. Looked up from germline, CDR1 is SEHNR and CDR2 is FQNEAQ (reference sequence). The CDR3 runs 16 residues. The V end was cut by 4 bases, the J end by 3 bases, with 13 bases between. The CDR3 loop is CASSSSEWIYNSPLHF. CDR3 DNA sequence: TGTGCCAGCAGCTCCAGCGAGTGGATCTATAATTCACCCCTCCACTTT.

The rearrangement joins TRBV7-3 to TRBJ2-1; D may be TRBD1 (5 bases). Trimming took 5 bases from V and 9 from J, leaving 17 bases between them. This CDR3 has 14 residues. Per the germline V gene, CDR1 is SGHTA and CDR2 is FQGTGA. CDR3 sequence (DNA): TGTGCCAGCAGCCTAGGGGCCCCGGGCGTTGAGCAGTTCTTC. It codes for CASSLGAPGVEQFF. The whole variable domain, filled in from reference TRBV7-3 and TRBJ2-1, reads GAGVSQTPSNKVTEKGKYVELRCDPISGHTALYWYRQSLGQGPEFLIYFQGTGAADDSGLPNDRFFAVRPEGSVSTLKIQRTERGDSAVYLCASSLGAPGVEQFFGPGTRLTVL.

The chain links TRBV6-6 to TRBJ2-7; the match to TRBD2 covers 7 bases. V was clipped by 8 bases and J by 5 bases; unmatched bases: 12. The CDR3 is made up of 14 amino acids. Germline assignment: CDR1 MNHNY and CDR2 SVGAGI (reference sequence). This CDR3 is CASLGGGSVNEQYF. The CDR3 region has the DNA TGTGCCAGCCTTGGAGGCGGGAGTGTGAACGAGCAGTACTTC.

CDR3 protein: CASSVAGTDYNEQFF. CDR3 nucleotides: TGTGCCAGCAGCGTAGCGGGGACAGACTACAATGAGCAGTTCTTC. The J gene is TRBJ2-1, the V gene TRBV9; 7 nucleotides align to TRBD1. The CDR3 length is 15 residues. CDR1 is SGDLS, CDR2 YYNGEE, per germline. The V gene end was trimmed by 0 bases and the J gene end by 3 bases; junction bases not matched to a gene: 3.

The chain carries TRBV20-1 and TRBJ1-5, with D unresolved. Trimming left V 0 bases short and J 8 bases short, with 8 bases between. Germline V gene lookup returns CDR1 DFQATT and CDR2 SNEGSKA (reference sequence). The CDR3 totals 12 residues. The chain's CDR3 is CSARDEGEPQHF. The CDR3 nucleotides are TGCAGTGCTAGAGATGAGGGTGAGCCCCAGCATTTT.

This clonotype has at least ten counts. The chain combines TRBV7-2 with TRBJ2-3; D may be TRBD2 (6 bases). There are 13 residues in the CDR3. The germline V and J ends were trimmed by 6 bases and 6 bases, with 13 bases remaining between them. The V gene's germline CDR1 is SGHTA and CDR2 FQGNSA. CDR3 amino acids: CASRLGGGDTQYF. The CDR3 DNA reads TGTGCCAGCAGACTTGGGGGAGGCGATACGCAGTATTTT.

This clonotype was counted between two and nine times. The chain carries TRBV28 and TRBJ2-1, with 10 bases aligning to TRBD1. The germline gives CDR1 MDHEN, CDR2 SYDVKM. J gave up 8 bases and V 8 bases, and 6 bases lay outside the gene matches. CDR3 length: 13 residues. The CDR3 nucleotides are TGTGCCAGCGACAGGGGGCGCTCGGATGAGCAGTTCTTC. This codes for CASDRGRSDEQFF.

The chain couples TRBV7-2 to TRBJ2-5; D possibly corresponds to TRBD1 (6 bases). Trimming removed 5 bases from V and 5 bases from J, with 15 bases in between. This CDR3 comprises 14 residues. Germline V gene data show CDR1 as SGHTA and CDR2 as FQGNSA. The CDR3, as DNA: TGTGCCAGCAGCCCCGGGACACTCTCTGAGACCCAGTACTTC. This sequence encodes CASSPGTLSETQYF.

V and J are TRBV7-9 and TRBJ2-3; 7 bases match TRBD1. Germline trimming cut 5 bases from V and 2 bases from J; bases unmatched to any gene: 7. This CDR3 has 15 amino acids. CDR1 is SEHNR and CDR2 is FQNEAQ in the germline V gene (reference sequence). CDR3 region: CASSPPGQITDTQYF. Written as DNA, the CDR3 is TGTGCCAGCAGCCCGCCGGGACAGATCACAGATACGCAGTATTTT.

This clonotype was counted between two and nine times. The chain couples TRBV12-3 or TRBV12-4 to TRBJ1-2; 9 bases match TRBD1. V was clipped by 9 bases and J by 8 bases; unmatched bases: 7. CDR3 size: 12 residues. CDR3 in amino acids: CASSTGGAGYTF. Here the CDR3 DNA reads TGTGCCAGTTCTACAGGGGGCGCGGGCTACACCTTC.

There are a few counts of this clonotype. The chain is built from TRBV5-6 and TRBJ2-4, with D uncertain. CDR3 length: 13 residues. CDR1 is SGHDT, CDR2 YYEEEE, per germline. V was cut by 0 bases and J by 9 bases, with 10 bases left in between. CDR3 sequence (DNA): TGTGCCAGCAGCTTGGCAGGCGGCGCCATTCAGTACTTC. This translates into CASSLAGGAIQYF.

The chain links TRBV19 to TRBJ1-5; D unresolved. Germline-derived CDR1 and CDR2 are LNHDA and SQIVND (reference sequence). Trimming left V 6 bases short and J 1 base short, with 10 bases between. This CDR3 spans 14 amino acids. The chain's CDR3 is CASREGSSNQPQHF. The CDR3 DNA is TGTGCCAGTAGGGAGGGCTCGAGCAATCAGCCCCAGCATTTT.

This clonotype came up once. A junction end diverges from the germline sequence, so it may reflect a read error. The rearrangement uses TRBV6-2 or TRBV6-3 and TRBJ2-7; 11 nucleotides align to TRBD2. The CDR3 loop spans 15 amino acids. CDR1 is MNHEY and CDR2 is SVGEGT in the germline V gene. CDR3 loop: CARSPRLAGLYEQYF. As DNA, the CDR3 is TGTGCCCGCAGCCCGAGACTAGCGGGACTTTACGAGCAGTACTTC.

A few counts support this clonotype. The rearrangement links TRBV12-3 or TRBV12-4 to TRBJ1-5; 7 bases agree with TRBD1. Losses at the gene ends were 5 bases for V and 3 bases for J; bases not matched to a gene: 7. The CDR3 sequence is 15 residues long. The CDR3: CASSLGGTDNQPQHF. The CDR3, as DNA: TGTGCCAGCAGTCTCGGCGGGACAGACAATCAGCCCCAGCATTTT.

The chain recombines TRBV12-3 or TRBV12-4 with TRBJ1-5; D gene ambiguous. Trimming removed 6 bases at V and 7 bases at J, with 10 bases between. The CDR3 sequence is 12 residues long. CDR3 amino acids: CASSPTRQPQHF. As DNA, the CDR3 is TGTGCCAGCAGCCCTACGCGCCAGCCCCAGCATTTT.

In its sample, this clonotype was seen a few times. V usage is TRBV30 and J usage is TRBJ1-2; D remains unclear. Per germline, CDR1 GTSNPN and CDR2 SVGIG (reference sequence). Trimming shortened V by 0 bases and J by 6 bases, and 11 bases separated the two germline ends. There are 13 residues in the CDR3. The CDR3: CAWSVTALDGYTF. The CDR3 DNA sequence: TGTGCCTGGAGTGTAACGGCACTTGATGGCTACACCTTC.

This clonotype was recorded at least ten times. This chain links TRBV7-2 with TRBJ2-1; no definite D call. Trimming removed 0 bases at V and 1 base at J, with 10 bases between. The CDR3 sequence is 16 residues long. Germline assignment: CDR1 SGHTA and CDR2 FQGNSA. The CDR3 sequence: CASSLAWGTSYNEQFF. The CDR3 DNA follows: TGTGCCAGCAGCTTAGCATGGGGAACTTCCTACAATGAGCAGTTCTTC.

The chain is built from TRBV28 and TRBJ2-7, with 9 nucleotides matching TRBD1. The CDR3 has 17 amino acids. Germline trimming cut 4 bases from V and 3 bases from J; bases unmatched to any gene: 13. CDR1 and CDR2 from the germline V gene are MDHEN and SYDVKM. The CDR3 sequence: CASSSTGPGQGIYEQYF. The CDR3 nucleotides are TGTGCCAGCAGTTCAACCGGACCGGGACAGGGTATCTACGAGCAGTACTTC.